One sample yielded the 29 T cell receptor beta chains listed below, sequenced in a study of a mutant IDH1 vaccine in newly diagnosed glioma. Specified time point: week 35, safety follow-up. Mutant IDH1 20-mer peptide, at 300 ug, made up each vaccine dose, with topical imiquimod. Antigens for these TCRs are unknown. TCRdb keeps only in-frame clones here, not all; method: immunoSEQ multiplex PCR. Found here are about 27,000 clones, around 76% of them singletons; the top ten hold about 7.6%. Specimen: PBMCs, collected from a glioma patient whose treatment included an IDH1 peptide vaccine. The receptors come from a man aged 50-59 years with glioma.

The rearrangement links TRBV18 to TRBJ1-1, with TRBD1 as a possible D gene (5 bases). V dropped 3 bases and J dropped 1 base, with 12 bases sitting between them. The CDR3 covers 15 residues. Germline-derived CDR1 and CDR2 are KGHSH and LQKENI. The CDR3 sequence is CASSPTPGRNTEAFF. In DNA, the CDR3 is TGTGCCAGCTCACCTACTCCGGGACGGAACACTGAAGCTTTCTTT.

This sequence joins TRBV10-3 and TRBJ1-6, with 7 bases identical to TRBD1. This CDR3 is built from 16 residues. V lost 4 bases, J lost 8 bases, and 11 bases stayed unmatched. CDR1 and CDR2 (germline): ENHRY, SYGVKD. CDR3 sequence reads: CAISVRQGGSHSPLHF. CDR3 sequence (DNA): TGTGCCATCAGTGTACGGCAGGGGGGTTCTCATTCACCCCTCCACTTT.

This clone is labeled medium-sized (0.01 to 0.1%). V is TRBV6-6 and J is TRBJ1-1; D unresolved. CDR1 and CDR2 from the germline V gene are MNHNY and SVGAGI (reference sequence). The germline V and J ends were trimmed by 5 bases and 7 bases, with 11 bases remaining between them. This CDR3 spans 12 amino acids. CDR3 residues: CASSIGVIEAFF. In nucleotides, the CDR3 is TGTGCCAGCAGTATCGGGGTTATTGAAGCTTTCTTT.

This rearrangement joins TRBV30 to TRBJ1-2, with D perhaps matching TRBD1 (6 bases). The V end lost 0 bases, the J end lost 4 bases, and 12 bases lay between the germline ends. Germline CDR1 reads GTSNPN; CDR2 reads SVGIG (reference sequence). This CDR3 has 14 amino acids. In DNA form, the CDR3 reads TGTGCCTGGAGTGTACCGGTACAGGGCTATGGCTACACCTTC. The encoded protein is CAWSVPVQGYGYTF. The full variable domain, with the rest looked up from reference TRBV30 and TRBJ1-2, is SQTIHQWPATLVQPVGSPLSLECTVEGTSNPNLYWYRQAAGRGLQLLFYSVGIGQISSEVPQNLSASRPQDRQFILSSKKLLLSDSGFYLCAWSVPVQGYGYTFGSGTRLTVV.

This clone was found a few times. The rearrangement joins TRBV2 to TRBJ2-7; no definite D call. The V end was cut by 4 bases, the J end by 6 bases, with 10 bases between. The length of the CDR3 is 12 residues. Germline CDR1 and CDR2: SNHLY and FYNNEI. In DNA form, the CDR3 reads TGTGCCAGCAGTGTGGGTAAAAGCGAGCAGTACTTC. Translating gives CASSVGKSEQYF.

This sequence joins TRBV10-1 and TRBJ2-3; no firm D call. The V end was cut by 3 bases, the J end by 9 bases, with 10 bases between. The CDR3 totals 12 residues. Germline loops: CDR1 WNHNN, CDR2 SYGVQD (reference sequence). The CDR3 sequence: CASSEAVMTQYF. CDR3 nucleotide sequence: TGCGCCAGCAGTGAAGCCGTGATGACGCAGTATTTT.

The genes are TRBV11-2 and TRBJ2-7, with D possibly matching TRBD1 (5 bases). Germline-derived CDR1 and CDR2 are SGHAT and FQNNGV. Trimming removed 1 base at V and 7 bases at J, with 8 bases between. The CDR3 runs 12 residues. The CDR3 coding sequence is TGTGCCAGCAGCTTAGCTCAGGGTGAGCAGTACTTC. This encodes CASSLAQGEQYF.

A few counts support this clone. V gene TRBV28 combines with J gene TRBJ2-5; D is unclear. V lost 6 bases and J lost 5, with 13 bases in between. CDR1 and CDR2 (germline): MDHEN, SYDVKM. This CDR3 region has 13 residues. As DNA, the CDR3 is TGTGCCAGCAGACCTAACTCGTGGGAGACCCAGTACTTC. Its translation is CASRPNSWETQYF.

This chain uses TRBV30 with TRBJ2-3; 8 nucleotides align to TRBD2. This CDR3 contains 15 residues. V was pared by 8 bases and J by 0 bases, with 10 bases of the junction left unmatched. Germline V gives CDR1 GTSNPN, CDR2 SVGIG (reference sequence). The CDR3 loop reads CALPAGARSTDTQYF. The CDR3 nucleotides are TGTGCCCTCCCAGCGGGGGCCCGAAGCACAGATACGCAGTATTTT. Based on the CDR3 plus reference TRBV30 and TRBJ2-3, the full variable domain is SQTIHQWPATLVQPVGSPLSLECTVEGTSNPNLYWYRQAAGRGLQLLFYSVGIGQISSEVPQNLSASRPQDRQFILSSKKLLLSDSGFYLCALPAGARSTDTQYFGPGTRLTVL.

V is TRBV6-5 and J is TRBJ1-5; D unclear. The CDR3 is made up of 14 amino acids. The V gene lost 4 bases and the J gene lost 4 bases, with 11 bases spanning the gap. Germline values: CDR1 MNHEY, CDR2 SVGAGI. CDR3 DNA: TGTGCCAGCAGTTCCCTCCAGAGTAATCAGCCCCAGCATTTT. Protein sequence: CASSSLQSNQPQHF.

This clone appeared a single time. The rearrangement uses TRBV19 and TRBJ2-7, with D possibly being TRBD1 or TRBD2 (5 bases each). Trimming took off 3 bases at V and 1 base at J, with 10 bases between the two ends. The CDR3 totals 14 residues. Germline loops: CDR1 LNHDA, CDR2 SQIVND (reference sequence). For the CDR3, the DNA is TGTGCCAGTAGTATTGAGGGGTTTTCCTACGAGCAGTACTTC. Protein product: CASSIEGFSYEQYF. The entire variable domain, with the rest obtained from reference TRBV19 and TRBJ2-7, is as follows: DGGITQSPKYLFRKEGQNVTLSCEQNLNHDAMYWYRQDPGQGLRLIYYSQIVNDFQKGDIAEGYSVSREKKESFPLTVTSAQKNPTAFYLCASSIEGFSYEQYFGPGTRLTVT.

J is TRBJ1-5 and V is TRBV9, with a weak D call TRBD1 (5 bases). This CDR3 is 15 amino acids long. Germline V gene data show CDR1 as SGDLS and CDR2 as YYNGEE. Between the trimmed V and J ends, which lost 3 bases and 2 bases, there was a span of 12 bases. The CDR3 sequence: CASSEGTLGNQPQHF. CDR3 nucleotide sequence: TGTGCCAGCAGCGAGGGGACGCTGGGCAATCAGCCCCAGCATTTT.

The chain joins TRBV4-1 to TRBJ2-1; tentative D call: TRBD2 (5 bases). Germline CDR1 and CDR2: MGHRA and YSYEKL. The CDR3 has 15 amino acids. V was trimmed by 0 bases and J by 0 bases, leaving 6 bases between them. The CDR3 DNA follows: TGCGCCAGCAGCCAAGACCGGGACTCCTACAATGAGCAGTTCTTC. Encoded protein: CASSQDRDSYNEQFF.

This rearrangement joins TRBV7-6 to TRBJ2-1; D is undetermined. Trimming left V 3 bases short and J 7 bases short, with 4 bases between. Germline CDR1 and CDR2: SGHVS and FNYEAQ. The CDR3 has 11 residues. DNA for the CDR3: TGTGCCAGCAGCTTGGGGAATGAGCAGTTCTTC. Protein sequence: CASSLGNEQFF.

The chain couples TRBV10-3 to TRBJ2-2; 9 bases match TRBD2. This CDR3 spans 18 amino acids. Germline V CDR1 and CDR2: ENHRY, SYGVKD. The trim removed 4 bases at V and 6 bases at J, leaving 15 bases unmatched. CDR3 region: CAISAYQQAAGGSGELFF. DNA for the CDR3: TGTGCCATCAGTGCCTATCAACAGGCTGCGGGAGGGTCCGGGGAGCTGTTTTTT.

V usage is TRBV2 and J usage is TRBJ1-1; 8 positions match TRBD1. Germline V gene data show CDR1 as SNHLY and CDR2 as FYNNEI. Losses at the gene ends were 1 base for V and 1 base for J; bases not matched to a gene: 5. The CDR3 length is 16 residues. The CDR3 region is CASSEGQGARNTEAFF. CDR3 in DNA: TGTGCCAGCAGTGAAGGGCAGGGGGCTAGGAACACTGAAGCTTTCTTT.

This chain uses TRBV30 with TRBJ2-3; 8 nucleotides agree with TRBD2. From germline, CDR1 is GTSNPN and CDR2 SVGIG (reference sequence). V lost 2 bases, J lost 0 bases, and 16 bases stayed unmatched. CDR3 length equals 19 residues. Here the CDR3 reads CAWSNLGAGATTSTDTQYF. The CDR3 DNA reads as TGTGCCTGGAGTAACTTAGGAGCGGGGGCGACTACTAGCACAGATACGCAGTATTTT.

The chain is built from TRBV6-1 and TRBJ2-7; D is uncertain. There are 13 residues in the CDR3. V lost 4 bases, J lost 0 bases, and 7 bases lay in between. CDR1 is MNHNS and CDR2 is SASEGT in the germline V gene. The DNA for the CDR3 is TGTGCCAGCAGTGCCCTAGTCTCCTACGAGCAGTACTTC. This translates into CASSALVSYEQYF.

The V and J genes are TRBV19 and TRBJ2-7; TRBD2 matches at 8 bases. This CDR3 is built from 12 residues. Trimming removed 9 bases from V and 0 bases from J; junction bases left unmatched: 1. Germline CDR1 and CDR2: LNHDA and SQIVND (reference sequence). CDR3 loop: CASGTSSYEQYF. CDR3 in DNA: TGTGCCAGCGGGACTAGCTCCTACGAGCAGTACTTC.

The chain carries TRBV15 and TRBJ2-7; a possible D gene is TRBD2 (6 bases). The CDR3 spans 15 residues. CDR1 is LNHNV and CDR2 is YYDKDF in the germline V gene (reference sequence). Trimming took 0 bases from V and 2 from J, leaving 11 bases between them. CDR3 in amino acids: CATSRDPGVTYEQYF. CDR3 sequence (DNA): TGTGCCACCAGCAGAGACCCGGGGGTTACCTACGAGCAGTACTTC.

In DNA, the CDR3 is TGTGCCAGCAGCTTAGGACCGGGGGAGACCCAGTACTTC. As protein: CASSLGPGETQYF. The chain employs TRBV7-2 and TRBJ2-5; D perhaps matches TRBD2 (5 bases). With 1 base removed from V and 5 bases from J, the gap between germline ends came to 8 bases. This CDR3 spans 13 amino acids. Germline CDR1 reads SGHTA; CDR2 reads FQGNSA.

The rearrangement uses TRBV7-3 and TRBJ2-3, with D uncertain. Germline values: CDR1 SGHTA, CDR2 FQGTGA. There are 17 residues in the CDR3. Trimming left V 2 bases short and J 6 bases short, with 21 bases between. CDR3 DNA sequence: TGTGCCAGCAGCTTAGGATTGTGGTCAGTTGAAGGGGATACGCAGTATTTT. It encodes CASSLGLWSVEGDTQYF.

The V gene is TRBV5-4, the J gene TRBJ1-1; D is unclear. The CDR3 covers 15 residues. V was trimmed by 0 bases and J by 0 bases, leaving 9 bases between them. Germline-derived CDR1 and CDR2 are SGHNT and YYREEE (reference sequence). CDR3 nucleotides: TGTGCCAGCAGCTTGGAACGGGGATTGAACACTGAAGCTTTCTTT. This sequence encodes CASSLERGLNTEAFF.

In this sample, this clone turned up once. The V gene is TRBV6-4, the J gene TRBJ2-2, with D perhaps assigned TRBD1 or TRBD2 (5 bases each). This CDR3 region has 15 residues. Germline V gene lookup returns CDR1 MRHNA and CDR2 SNTAGT. Trimming cost V 0 bases and J 6 bases, with 11 bases left between them. The CDR3 nucleotides read TGTGCCAGCAGTGACTCGGCCGGGGCGGCCGGGGAGCTGTTTTTT. Its translation is CASSDSAGAAGELFF.

The sample holds a few counts of this clone. The chain joins TRBV9 to TRBJ2-2, with 11 positions matching TRBD2. Trimming took 4 bases from V and 9 from J; bases not matched to a gene: 11. Per the germline V gene, CDR1 is SGDLS and CDR2 is YYNGEE. The CDR3 covers 16 residues. Here the CDR3 DNA reads TGTGCCAGCAGCCCCCGTGATAGCGGGGGGGTCCGGGAGCTGTTTTTT. As protein: CASSPRDSGGVRELFF. Full variable domain (missing parts from reference TRBV9 and TRBJ2-2): DSGVTQTPKHLITATGQRVTLRCSPRSGDLSVYWYQQSLDQGLQFLIQYYNGEERAKGNILERFSAQQFPDLHSELNLSSLELGDSALYFCASSPRDSGGVRELFFGEGSRLTVL.

This chain joins TRBV9 and TRBJ2-7, with D unresolved. The V gene lost 4 bases and the J gene lost 0 bases, with 11 bases spanning the gap. There are 14 residues in the CDR3. Looked up from germline, CDR1 is SGDLS and CDR2 is YYNGEE. The CDR3 loop reads CASSPSASSYEQYF. The CDR3 region has the DNA TGTGCCAGCAGCCCTAGTGCGTCCTCCTACGAGCAGTACTTC.

The chain is built from TRBV7-2 and TRBJ2-5; 10 bases are a match to TRBD2. V lost 4 bases to trimming and J lost 4 bases; unmatched junction nucleotides: 12. Germline CDR1 reads SGHTA; CDR2 reads FQGNSA. This CDR3 is 17 amino acids long. The CDR3 here is CASSSGVSGGAGETQYF. The DNA of the CDR3 is TGTGCCAGCAGCTCAGGGGTCAGCGGGGGGGCCGGAGAGACCCAGTACTTC.

CDR3 loop: CASSLGGRQPQHF. The CDR3 nucleotides are TGTGCCAGCTCCCTAGGGGGCAGACAGCCCCAGCATTTT. The chain recombines TRBV6-1 with TRBJ1-5, with 7 nucleotides matching TRBD1. This CDR3 spans 13 amino acids. The V and J ends lost 8 bases and 7 bases, in that order; junction bases with no gene match: 8. Germline CDR1 is MNHNS and CDR2 is SASEGT.

The rearrangement uses TRBV7-6 and TRBJ2-3; perhaps TRBD2 as D (7 bases). V lost 3 bases and J lost 3, with 13 bases in between. The CDR3 covers 15 residues. The germline CDR1 and CDR2 sequences are SGHVS and FNYEAQ. The DNA of the CDR3 is TGTGCCAGCAGCTTCGAGGGGGGGCCTACAGATACGCAGTATTTT. Translating it yields CASSFEGGPTDTQYF.